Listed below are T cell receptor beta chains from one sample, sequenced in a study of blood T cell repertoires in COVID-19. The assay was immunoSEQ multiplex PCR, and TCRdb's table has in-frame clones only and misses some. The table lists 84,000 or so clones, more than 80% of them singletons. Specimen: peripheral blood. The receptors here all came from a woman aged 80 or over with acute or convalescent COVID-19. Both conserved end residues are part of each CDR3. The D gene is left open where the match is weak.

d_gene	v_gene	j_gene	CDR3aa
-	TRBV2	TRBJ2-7	CASQGRYTDYEQYF
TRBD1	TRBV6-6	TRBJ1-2	CASSPGTGGHGYTF
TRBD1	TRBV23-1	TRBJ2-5	CASSKDRAAQETQYF
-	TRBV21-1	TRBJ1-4	CASSKFSNEKLFF
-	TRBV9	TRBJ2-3	CASSVMASGTDTQYF
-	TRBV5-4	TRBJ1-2	CASEVGGAYGYTF
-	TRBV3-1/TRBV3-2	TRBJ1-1	CASSQGREAFF
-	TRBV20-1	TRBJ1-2	CSASGGYGYTF
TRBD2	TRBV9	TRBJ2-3	CASSEASGGAVTQYF
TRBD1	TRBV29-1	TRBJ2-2	CSVETTGQGGPTGELFF
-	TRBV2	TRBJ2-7	CASSYSYEQYF
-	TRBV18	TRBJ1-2	CASSSGQTYGYTF
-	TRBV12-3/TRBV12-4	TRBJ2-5	CASSLYGETQYF
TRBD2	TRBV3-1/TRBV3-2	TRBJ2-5	CASSFTSGQETQYF
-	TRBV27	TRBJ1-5	CASSLGDPTNQPQHF
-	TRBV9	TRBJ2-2	CASSVSGAGVTGELFF
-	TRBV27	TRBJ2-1	CASSFWTGEQFF
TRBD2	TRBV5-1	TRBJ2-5	CASSLGLAGAEPRETQYF
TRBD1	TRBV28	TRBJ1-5	CASSLGQGLYQPQHF
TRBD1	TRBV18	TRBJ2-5	CASSQNRDRQETQYF
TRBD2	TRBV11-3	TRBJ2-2	CASSLDGGGSNTGELFF
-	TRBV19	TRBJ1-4	CASSIDRVGREKLFF
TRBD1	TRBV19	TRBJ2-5	CASSIEDRFGTQYF
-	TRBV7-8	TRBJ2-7	CASSLSLEVREQYF
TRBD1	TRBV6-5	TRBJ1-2	CASRPTGGYGYTF
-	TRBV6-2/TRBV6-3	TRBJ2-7	CASSYPLGLPLDPYEQYF
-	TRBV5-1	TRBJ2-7	CASSWSVYEQYF
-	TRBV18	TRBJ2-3	CASSPQGVSTDTQYF
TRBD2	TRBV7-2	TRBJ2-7	CASSLGTSLQYYEQYF
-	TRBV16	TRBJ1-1	CASSQSGLVGGRSEAFF
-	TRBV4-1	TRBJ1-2	CASSQVGALAGGYTF
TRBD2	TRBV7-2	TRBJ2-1	CASSLSSGGAYEQFF
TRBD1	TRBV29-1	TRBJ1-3	CSAGTGAGNTIYF
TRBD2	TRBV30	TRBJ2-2	CAWREFLRGTNTGELFF
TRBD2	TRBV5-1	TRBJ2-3	CASRTSGGYTDTQYF
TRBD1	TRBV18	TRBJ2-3	CASSPGQGSTDTQYF
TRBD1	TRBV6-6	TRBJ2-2	CASSRQGFRELFF
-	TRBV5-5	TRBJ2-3	CASSLDPSTDTQYF
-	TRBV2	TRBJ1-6	CATTPRGNPNSPLHF
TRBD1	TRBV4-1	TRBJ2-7	CASSQGWAGGSYEQYF
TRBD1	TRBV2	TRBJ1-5	CASSDRVSNQPQHF
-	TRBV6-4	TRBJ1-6	CASSDQGGYNSPLHF
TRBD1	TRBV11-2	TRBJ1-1	CASSPRGLTEAFF
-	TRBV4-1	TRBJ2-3	CASSQAGGDYTDTQYF
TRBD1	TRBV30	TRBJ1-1	CAYKDRGNTEAFF
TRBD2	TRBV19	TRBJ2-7	CASMVSGGAGNYEQYF
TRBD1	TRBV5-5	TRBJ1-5	CASSLVQGVNQPQHF
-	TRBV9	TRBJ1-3	CASSQGRESGNTIYF
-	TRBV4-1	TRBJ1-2	CASSQVPSEWRGGYTF
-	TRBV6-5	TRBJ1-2	CASRRGLNYGYTF
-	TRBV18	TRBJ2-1	CASSPVLSYDYNEQFF
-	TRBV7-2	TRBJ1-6	CASSSGYNSPLHF
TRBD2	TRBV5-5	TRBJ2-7	CASSYGTSGRSYEQYF
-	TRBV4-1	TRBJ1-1	CASRNTGFSNTEAFF
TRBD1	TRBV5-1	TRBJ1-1	CASSFGTGTKGAFF
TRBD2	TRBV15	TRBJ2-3	CATSRDRGSGGADTQYF
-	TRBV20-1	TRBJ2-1	CSARVPYEQFF
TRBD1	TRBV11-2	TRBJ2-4	CASSLVSTGAAIQYF
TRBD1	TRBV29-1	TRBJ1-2	CSVTGTGYYGYTF